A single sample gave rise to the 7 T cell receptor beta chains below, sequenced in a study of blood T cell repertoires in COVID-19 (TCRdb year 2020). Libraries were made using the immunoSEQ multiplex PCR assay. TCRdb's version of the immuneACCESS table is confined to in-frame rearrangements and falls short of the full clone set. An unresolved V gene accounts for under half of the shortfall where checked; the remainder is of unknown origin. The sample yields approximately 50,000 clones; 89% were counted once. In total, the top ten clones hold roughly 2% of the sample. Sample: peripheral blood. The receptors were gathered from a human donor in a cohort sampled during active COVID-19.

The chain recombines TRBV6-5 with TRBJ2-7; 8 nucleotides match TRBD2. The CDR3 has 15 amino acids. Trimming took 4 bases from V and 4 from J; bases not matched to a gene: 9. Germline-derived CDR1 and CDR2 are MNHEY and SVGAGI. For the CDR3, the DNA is TGTGCCAGCAGTTCCCTGGATAGCGGGGTGTACGAGCAGTACTTC. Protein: CASSSLDSGVYEQYF.

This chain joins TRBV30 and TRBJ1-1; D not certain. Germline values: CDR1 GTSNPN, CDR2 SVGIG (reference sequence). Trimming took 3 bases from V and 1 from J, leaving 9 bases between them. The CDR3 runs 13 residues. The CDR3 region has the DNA TGTGCCTGGAGGTCCAGCGAGAACACTGAAGCTTTCTTT. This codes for CAWRSSENTEAFF. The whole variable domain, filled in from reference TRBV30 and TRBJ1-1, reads SQTIHQWPATLVQPVGSPLSLECTVEGTSNPNLYWYRQAAGRGLQLLFYSVGIGQISSEVPQNLSASRPQDRQFILSSKKLLLSDSGFYLCAWRSSENTEAFFGQGTRLTVV.

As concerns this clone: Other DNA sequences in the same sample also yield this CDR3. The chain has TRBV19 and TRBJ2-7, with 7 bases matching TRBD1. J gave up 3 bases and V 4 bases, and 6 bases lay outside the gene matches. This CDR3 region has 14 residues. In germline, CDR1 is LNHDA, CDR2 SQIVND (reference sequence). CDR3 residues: CASSTRQGGYEQYF. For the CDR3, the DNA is TGTGCCAGTAGTACTCGACAGGGCGGCTACGAGCAGTACTTC.

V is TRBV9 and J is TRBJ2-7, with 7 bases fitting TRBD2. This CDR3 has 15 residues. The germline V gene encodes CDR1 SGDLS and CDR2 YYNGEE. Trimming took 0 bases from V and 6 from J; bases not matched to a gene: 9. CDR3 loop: CASSVDAGVRREQYF. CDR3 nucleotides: TGTGCCAGCAGCGTAGATGCGGGGGTAAGACGCGAGCAGTACTTC.

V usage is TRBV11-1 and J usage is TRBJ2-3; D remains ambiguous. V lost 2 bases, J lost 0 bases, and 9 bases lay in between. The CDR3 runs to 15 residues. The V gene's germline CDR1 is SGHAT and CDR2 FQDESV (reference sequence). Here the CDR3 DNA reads TGTGCCAGCAGCTTAAGACTGCGTAGCACAGATACGCAGTATTTT. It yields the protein CASSLRLRSTDTQYF.

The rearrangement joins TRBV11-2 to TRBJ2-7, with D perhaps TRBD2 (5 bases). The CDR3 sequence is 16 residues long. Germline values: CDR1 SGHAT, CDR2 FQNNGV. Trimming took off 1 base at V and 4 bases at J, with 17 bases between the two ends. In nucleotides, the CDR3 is TGTGCCAGCAGCTTAGTGGGCACCCGGAGGTCTTACGAGCAGTACTTC. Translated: CASSLVGTRRSYEQYF.

The CDR3 DNA is TGTGCCAGCAGCTTGGAATGGGGACTTGAGGGCAATGAGCAGTTCTTC. Amino acid sequence: CASSLEWGLEGNEQFF. The V call is TRBV5-6, the J call TRBJ2-1, with a weak D call TRBD2 (6 bases). The ends were cut back, 0 bases at V and 6 bases at J, with 16 bases in the middle. The CDR3 runs 16 residues. Germline V gene sequence: CDR1 SGHDT, CDR2 YYEEEE.